This passage covers 4 T cell receptor beta chains from one sample sequenced in a study of T-cell memory formation after mild COVID-19. TCRdb passed the 5' RACE reads through MiXCR, listing each CDR3 protein once. Of approximately 300,000 distinct CDR3 sequences listed, approximately 16% are singletons. The sequenced material came from PBMCs or a T cell subset sorted from them (not recorded which). Receptor source: a man younger than 35 who had mild COVID-19 (a few samples of this study predate the infection). Cell type and time point are not known.

This sequence joins TRBV4-2 and TRBJ2-7; either TRBD1 or TRBD2 may supply D (5 bases each). CDR1 is LGHNA and CDR2 is YNFKEQ in the germline V gene. V lost 7 bases, J lost 12 bases, and 16 bases lay in between. The CDR3 runs to 11 residues. The CDR3 nucleotides read TGTGCCAGCACCCGGGACCCTCCTCGGTACGTC. Translation gives CASTRDPPRYV.

This rearrangement joins TRBV27 to TRBJ1-2, with TRBD1 as a possible D gene (5 bases). V shed 6 bases and J shed 5 bases, with 10 bases lying between them. Germline assignment: CDR1 MNHEY and CDR2 SMNVEV (reference sequence). This CDR3 is built from 12 residues. The CDR3 DNA is TGTGCCAGCAGGACCGGGACGTATGGCTACACCTTC. Translation: CASRTGTYGYTF.

The chain links TRBV5-4 to TRBJ2-1; 8 positions agree with TRBD1. The V gene's germline CDR1 is SGHNT and CDR2 YYREEE (reference sequence). The V gene end was trimmed by 4 bases and the J gene end by 8 bases; junction bases not matched to a gene: 8. This CDR3 comprises 14 residues. The CDR3 sequence: CASSPGGRGHEQFF. The CDR3 DNA follows: TGTGCCAGCAGCCCGGGCGGCAGGGGGCATGAGCAGTTCTTC.

This clonotype has only a few counts. The rearrangement uses TRBV6-5 and TRBJ2-7; a possible D gene is TRBD2 (5 bases). This CDR3 has 14 residues. Trimming took off 2 bases at V and 4 bases at J, with 12 bases between the two ends. Germline CDR1 is MNHEY and CDR2 is SVGAGI. CDR3 coding DNA: TGTGCCAGCAGTTACGCTGGACTGGGGTACGAGCAGTACTTC. It translates to CASSYAGLGYEQYF.